This note documents a single T cell receptor (beta chain) sequence. The CDR3 is 16 residues long. The V and J ends lost 1 base and 7 bases, in that order; junction bases with no gene match: 8. In germline, CDR1 is SEHNR, CDR2 FQNEAQ (reference sequence). The data originate from a study of blood T cell repertoires in COVID-19. Turning to the study itself: Sources were T cells, B-cell-depleted T cells, or PBMCs; the material itself was cDNA or gDNA.

Study members were between about 18 and 89 years old and lived in approximately 25 US regions. Clinical history reported by participants formed the basis on which cohorts were assigned. In the original analysis: Reference gene primer amplification in the assay estimated nucleated cell counts. Libraries were prepared by immunoSEQ multiplex PCR; TCRdb keeps only in-frame clonotypes and omits some of them. V and J calls and clone size follow that table, whereas D and trimming were derived from the DNA. Found here are tens of thousands of clones, roughly 80% of them singletons; the top ten hold about 4%.

Material for sequencing was PBMCs or T cells enriched from blood (not recorded which). The chain uses TRBV7-9 and TRBJ2-1; 9 bases are a match to TRBD2. The sequence came from a woman between 40 and 50 years old with acute COVID-19. This CDR3 reads CASSLGSSGANNEQFF. The CDR3 DNA sequence: TGTGCCAGCAGCTTAGGGTCTAGCGGGGCTAATAATGAGCAGTTCTTC.